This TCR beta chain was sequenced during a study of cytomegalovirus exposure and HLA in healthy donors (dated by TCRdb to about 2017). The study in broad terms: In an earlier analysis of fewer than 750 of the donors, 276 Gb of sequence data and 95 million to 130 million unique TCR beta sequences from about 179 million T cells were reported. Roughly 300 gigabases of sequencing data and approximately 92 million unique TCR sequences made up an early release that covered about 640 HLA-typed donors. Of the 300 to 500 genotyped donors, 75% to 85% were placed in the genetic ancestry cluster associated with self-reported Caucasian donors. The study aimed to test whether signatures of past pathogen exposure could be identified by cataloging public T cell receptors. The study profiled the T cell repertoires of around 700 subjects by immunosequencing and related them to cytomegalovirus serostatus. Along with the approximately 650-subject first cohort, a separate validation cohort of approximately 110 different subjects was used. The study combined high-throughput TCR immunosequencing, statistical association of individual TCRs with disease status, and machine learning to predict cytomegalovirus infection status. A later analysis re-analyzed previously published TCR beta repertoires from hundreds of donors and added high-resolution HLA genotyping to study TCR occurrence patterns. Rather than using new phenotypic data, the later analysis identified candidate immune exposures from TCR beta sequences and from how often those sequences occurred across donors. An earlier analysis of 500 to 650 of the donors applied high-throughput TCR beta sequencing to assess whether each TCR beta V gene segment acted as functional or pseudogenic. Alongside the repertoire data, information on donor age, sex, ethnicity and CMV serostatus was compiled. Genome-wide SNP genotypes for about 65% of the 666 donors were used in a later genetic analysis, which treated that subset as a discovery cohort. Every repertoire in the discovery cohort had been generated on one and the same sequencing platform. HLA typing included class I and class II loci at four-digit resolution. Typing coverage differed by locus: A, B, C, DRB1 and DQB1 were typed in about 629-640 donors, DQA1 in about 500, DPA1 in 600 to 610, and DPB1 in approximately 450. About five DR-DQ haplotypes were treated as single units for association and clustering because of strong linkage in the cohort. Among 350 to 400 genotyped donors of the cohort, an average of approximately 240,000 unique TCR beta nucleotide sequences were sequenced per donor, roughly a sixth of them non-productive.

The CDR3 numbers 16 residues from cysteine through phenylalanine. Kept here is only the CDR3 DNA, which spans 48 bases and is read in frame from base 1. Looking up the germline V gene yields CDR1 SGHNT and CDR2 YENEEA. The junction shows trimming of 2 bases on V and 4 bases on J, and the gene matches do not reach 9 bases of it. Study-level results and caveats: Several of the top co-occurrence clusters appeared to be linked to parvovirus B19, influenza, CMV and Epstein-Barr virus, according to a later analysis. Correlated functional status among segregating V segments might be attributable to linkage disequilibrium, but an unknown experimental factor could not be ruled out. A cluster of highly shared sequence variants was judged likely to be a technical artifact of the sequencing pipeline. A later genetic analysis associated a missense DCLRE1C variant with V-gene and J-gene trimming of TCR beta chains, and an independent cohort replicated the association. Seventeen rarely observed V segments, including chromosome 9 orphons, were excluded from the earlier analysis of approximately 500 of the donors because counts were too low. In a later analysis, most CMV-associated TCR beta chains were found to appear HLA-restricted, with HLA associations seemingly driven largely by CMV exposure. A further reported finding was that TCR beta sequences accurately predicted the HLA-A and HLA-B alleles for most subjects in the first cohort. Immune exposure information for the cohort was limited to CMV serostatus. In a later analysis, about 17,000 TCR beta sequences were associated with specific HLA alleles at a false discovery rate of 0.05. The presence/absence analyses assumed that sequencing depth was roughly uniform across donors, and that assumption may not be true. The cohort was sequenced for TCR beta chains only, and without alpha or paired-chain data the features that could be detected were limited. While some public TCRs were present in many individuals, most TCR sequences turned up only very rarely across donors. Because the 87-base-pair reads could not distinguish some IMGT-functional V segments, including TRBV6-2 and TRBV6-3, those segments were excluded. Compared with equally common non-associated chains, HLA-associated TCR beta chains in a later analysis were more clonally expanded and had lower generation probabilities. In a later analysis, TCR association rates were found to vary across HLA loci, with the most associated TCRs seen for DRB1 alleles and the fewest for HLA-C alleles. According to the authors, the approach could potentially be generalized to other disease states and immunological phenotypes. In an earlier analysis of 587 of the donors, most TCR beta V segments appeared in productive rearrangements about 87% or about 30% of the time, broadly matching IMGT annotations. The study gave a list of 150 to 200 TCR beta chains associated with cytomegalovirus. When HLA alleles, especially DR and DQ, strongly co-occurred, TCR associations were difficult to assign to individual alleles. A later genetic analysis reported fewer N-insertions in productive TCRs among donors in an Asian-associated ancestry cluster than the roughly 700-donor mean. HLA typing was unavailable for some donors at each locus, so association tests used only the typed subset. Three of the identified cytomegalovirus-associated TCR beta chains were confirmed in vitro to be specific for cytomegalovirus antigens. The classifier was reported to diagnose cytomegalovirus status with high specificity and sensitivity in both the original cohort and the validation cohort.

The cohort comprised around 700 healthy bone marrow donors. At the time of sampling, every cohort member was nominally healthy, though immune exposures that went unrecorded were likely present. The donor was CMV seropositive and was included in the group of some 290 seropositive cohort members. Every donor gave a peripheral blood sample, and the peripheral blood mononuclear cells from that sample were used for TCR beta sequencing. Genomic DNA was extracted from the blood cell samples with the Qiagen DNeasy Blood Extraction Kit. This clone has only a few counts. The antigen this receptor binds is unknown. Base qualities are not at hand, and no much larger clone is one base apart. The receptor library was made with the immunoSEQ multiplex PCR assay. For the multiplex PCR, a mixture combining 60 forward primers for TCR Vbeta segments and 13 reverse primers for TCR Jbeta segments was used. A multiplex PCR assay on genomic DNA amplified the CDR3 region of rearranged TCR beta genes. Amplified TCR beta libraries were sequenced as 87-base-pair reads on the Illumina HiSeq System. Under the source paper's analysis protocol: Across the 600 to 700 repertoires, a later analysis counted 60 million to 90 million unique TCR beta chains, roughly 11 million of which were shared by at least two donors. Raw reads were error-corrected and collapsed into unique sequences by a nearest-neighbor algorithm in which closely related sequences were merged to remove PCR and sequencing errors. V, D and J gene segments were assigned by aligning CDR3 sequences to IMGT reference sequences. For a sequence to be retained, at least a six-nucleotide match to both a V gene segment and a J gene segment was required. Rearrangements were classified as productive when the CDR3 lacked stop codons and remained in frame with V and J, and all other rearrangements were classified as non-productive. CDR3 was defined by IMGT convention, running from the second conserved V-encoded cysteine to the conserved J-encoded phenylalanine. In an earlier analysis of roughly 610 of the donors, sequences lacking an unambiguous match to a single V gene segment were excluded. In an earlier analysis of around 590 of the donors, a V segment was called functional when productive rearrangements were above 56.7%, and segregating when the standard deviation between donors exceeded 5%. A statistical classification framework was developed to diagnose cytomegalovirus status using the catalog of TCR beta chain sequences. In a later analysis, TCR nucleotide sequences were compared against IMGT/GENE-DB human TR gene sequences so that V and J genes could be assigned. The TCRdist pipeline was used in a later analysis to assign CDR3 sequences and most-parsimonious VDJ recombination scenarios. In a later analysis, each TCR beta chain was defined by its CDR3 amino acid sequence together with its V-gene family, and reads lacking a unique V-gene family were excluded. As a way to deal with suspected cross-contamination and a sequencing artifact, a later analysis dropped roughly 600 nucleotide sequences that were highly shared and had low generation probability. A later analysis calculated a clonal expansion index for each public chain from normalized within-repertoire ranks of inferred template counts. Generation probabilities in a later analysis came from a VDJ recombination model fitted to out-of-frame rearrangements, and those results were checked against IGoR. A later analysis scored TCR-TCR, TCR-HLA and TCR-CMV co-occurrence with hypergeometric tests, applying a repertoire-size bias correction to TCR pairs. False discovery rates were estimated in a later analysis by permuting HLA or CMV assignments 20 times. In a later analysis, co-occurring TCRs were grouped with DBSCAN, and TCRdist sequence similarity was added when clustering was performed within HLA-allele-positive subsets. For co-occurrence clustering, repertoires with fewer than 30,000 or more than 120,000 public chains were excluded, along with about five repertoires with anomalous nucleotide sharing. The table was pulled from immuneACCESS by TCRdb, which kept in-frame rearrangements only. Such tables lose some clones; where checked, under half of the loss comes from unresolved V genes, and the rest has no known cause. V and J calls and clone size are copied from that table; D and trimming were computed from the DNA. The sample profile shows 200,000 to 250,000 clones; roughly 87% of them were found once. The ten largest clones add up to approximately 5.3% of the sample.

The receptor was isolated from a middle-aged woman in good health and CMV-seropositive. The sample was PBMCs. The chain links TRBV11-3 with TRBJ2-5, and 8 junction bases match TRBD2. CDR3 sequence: CASSLSPTSEGETQYF. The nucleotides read TGTGCCAGCAGCTTAAGCCCGACTAGCGAAGGAGAGACCCAGTACTTC.